Listed below are T cell receptor beta chains from one sample, sequenced in a study of T-cell reconstitution after alpha-beta-depleted transplantation in children. One entry per CDR3 protein results from TCRdb running MiXCR on the PCR reads. In the table there are a few hundred thousand distinct CDR3 sequences, over 10% of which are singletons. The starting material was PBMCs, mostly from graft donor cells, obtained 360 days after TCRalphabeta/CD19-depleted stem cell transplant. Receptors originate from a male patient between 5 and 17 years old who had a stem cell transplant for acute myeloid leukemia, so the T cells may come from the graft donor. Both conserved end residues are part of each CDR3. A D gene is named only where the DNA matches it firmly. Size values are once, few and many counts, or a class for expanded clones, and some rows have none.

clone_size j_call v_call d_call cdr3_aa cdr3_nt
few TRBJ2-1 TRBV20-1 - CSARDHKTNGEQFF TGCAGTGCTAGAGATCATAAGACTAACGGTGAGCAGTTCTTC
- TRBJ2-1 TRBV5-1 TRBD2 CASSLNPASGRWNEQFF TGCGCCAGCAGCCTTAACCCTGCTAGCGGGAGATGGAATGAGCAGTTCTTC
- TRBJ1-1 TRBV4-2 - CATGWNTEAFF TGTGCCACTGGGTGGAACACTGAAGCTTTCTTT
few TRBJ1-1 TRBV5-1 TRBD1 CASSLEWDRVVDTEAFF TGCGCCAGCAGCTTGGAATGGGACAGGGTCGTCGACACTGAAGCTTTCTTT
few TRBJ2-1 TRBV7-2 - CASSSFGAGRFNEQFF TGTGCCAGCAGCTCTTTCGGGGCGGGACGCTTCAATGAGCAGTTCTTC
- TRBJ2-3 TRBV5-5 - CASSSTPTQYF TGTGCCAGCAGCTCCACCCCTACGCAGTATTTT
few TRBJ2-7 TRBV20-1 - CSASGPGMIYEQYF TGCAGTGCTAGTGGGCCGGGGATGATCTACGAGCAGTACTTC
- TRBJ1-2 TRBV6-1 - CASSDLRAGYGYTF TGTGCCAGCAGTGACCTCAGGGCGGGCTATGGCTACACCTTC
many TRBJ2-7 TRBV4-1 TRBD2 CASSQRAGQRLAGRSSYEQYF TGCGCCAGCAGCCAACGGGCAGGGCAAAGACTAGCGGGAAGGAGCTCCTACGAGCAGTACTTC
- TRBJ2-5 TRBV12-3/TRBV12-4 TRBD1 CASSFGQATPAPETQYF TGTGCCAGCAGTTTCGGACAGGCGACACCCGCCCCCGAGACCCAGTACTTC
- TRBJ2-5 TRBV29-1 - CSVERGMGETQYF TGCAGCGTTGAAAGAGGAATGGGAGAGACCCAGTACTTC
- TRBJ2-3 TRBV7-3 - CASSSRDPLGTDTQYF TGTGCCAGCAGCTCCCGGGACCCTCTTGGCACAGATACGCAGTATTTT
many TRBJ1-1 TRBV11-2 - CASSLIGYTEAFF TGTGCCAGCAGCTTAATAGGGTACACTGAAGCTTTCTTT
- TRBJ2-4 TRBV20-1 - CSAREGSVSGNIQYF TGCAGTGCTAGAGAAGGTTCTGTCTCTGGAAACATTCAGTACTTC
- TRBJ2-1 TRBV28 - CASRVGGANEQFF TGTGCCAGCAGGGTTGGGGGGGCTAATGAGCAGTTCTTC
few TRBJ2-7 TRBV18 - CASSPGGSPLYEQYF TGTGCCAGCTCACCTGGCGGGTCCCCACTCTACGAGCAGTACTTC
- TRBJ1-3 TRBV7-6 - CASSFSGEQGPGNTIYF TGTGCCAGCAGCTTTAGTGGGGAACAGGGCCCTGGAAACACCATATATTTT
- TRBJ2-3 TRBV4-2 TRBD2 CASSHLAGDYTDTQYF TGTGCCAGCAGCCACCTGGCGGGGGACTACACAGATACGCAGTATTTT
- TRBJ2-1 TRBV5-6 TRBD2 CASSFISGASYNEQFF TGTGCCAGCAGCTTTATTAGCGGGGCCTCCTACAATGAGCAGTTCTTC
- TRBJ2-4 TRBV20-1 - CSARDQFFWAQMNIQYF TGCAGTGCTAGAGATCAATTTTTTTGGGCCCAAATGAACATTCAGTACTTC
- TRBJ2-1 TRBV5-8 - CARGTRRIPLF TGTGCCAGGGGGACACGACGTATCCCCCTCTTC
many TRBJ2-2 TRBV24-1 - CATSDSWGSRGTGELFF TGTGCCACCAGTGATTCCTGGGGGAGTCGGGGCACCGGGGAGCTGTTTTTT
- TRBJ2-1 TRBV11-2 - CASSIGHISNEQFF TGTGCCAGCAGCATTGGACACATTTCCAATGAGCAGTTCTTC
many TRBJ2-1 TRBV28 TRBD2 CASGSLSGSSYNEQFF TGTGCCAGCGGATCTCTTAGCGGGAGCTCCTACAATGAGCAGTTCTTC
many TRBJ1-4 TRBV20-1 - CSAPAEGTGEKLFF TGCAGTGCCCCTGCGGAGGGGACTGGAGAAAAACTGTTTTTT
- TRBJ2-1 TRBV4-2 TRBD2 CASSQVLGLAVYNEQFF TGTGCCAGCAGCCAAGTATTGGGACTAGCGGTTTACAATGAGCAGTTCTTC
- TRBJ2-1 TRBV6-2/TRBV6-3 - CASSPHYSYNEQFF TGTGCCAGCAGTCCTCACTACTCCTACAATGAGCAGTTCTTC
few TRBJ2-7 TRBV7-6 TRBD1 CASSLPPDRVSYEQYF TGTGCCAGCAGCTTACCTCCCGACAGGGTCTCCTACGAGCAGTACTTC
- TRBJ2-7 TRBV3-1 - CASGRKYEQYF TGTGCCAGCGGCCGGAAATACGAGCAGTACTTC
few TRBJ2-1 TRBV28 - CASSPRTGSNEQFF TGTGCCAGCAGTCCCCGGACGGGTTCGAATGAGCAGTTCTTC
few TRBJ2-2 TRBV9 - CASSKGPEGSTGELFF TGTGCCAGCAGCAAAGGGCCGGAGGGGAGTACCGGGGAGCTGTTTTTT
- TRBJ2-4 TRBV4-2 - CASSPSGAGGTPVAKNIQYF TGTGCCAGCAGCCCGAGCGGGGCAGGGGGCACCCCGGTGGCCAAAAACATTCAGTACTTC
- TRBJ1-1 TRBV6-2/TRBV6-3 - CASSYVLAEAFF TGTGCCAGCAGTTACGTTCTCGCTGAAGCTTTCTTT
many TRBJ2-7 TRBV7-3 - CASSSRQSAIYEQYF TGTGCCAGCAGCTCAAGACAGTCTGCCATCTACGAGCAGTACTTC
many TRBJ1-1 TRBV3-1 TRBD1 CASSQGTGGTEAFF TGTGCCAGCAGCCAAGGGACAGGCGGCACTGAAGCTTTCTTT
many TRBJ2-3 TRBV5-5 TRBD1 CASSPRTGSTDTQYF TGTGCCAGCAGCCCACGGACAGGGTCGACAGATACGCAGTATTTT
once TRBJ2-7 TRBV28 - CASSLLIYEQYF TGTGCCAGCAGTTTACTTATCTACGAGCAGTACTTC
many TRBJ2-1 TRBV20-1 TRBD2 CSARVLADHIKNIHYNEQFF TGCAGTGCTAGAGTCCTAGCGGACCATATCAAAAACATTCACTACAATGAGCAGTTCTTC
- TRBJ2-1 TRBV28 TRBD2 CASSFFEGLAGGQSKDNEQFF TGTGCCAGCAGTTTCTTCGAGGGACTAGCGGGAGGGCAGTCAAAGGACAATGAGCAGTTCTTC
few TRBJ2-3 TRBV15 - CATSSFLVGGKDTQYF TGTGCCACCAGCAGCTTCCTGGTGGGGGGTAAAGATACGCAGTATTTT
- TRBJ2-1 TRBV4-3 - CASSQEVSFTSSYNEQFF TGCGCCAGCAGCCAAGAGGTGTCTTTCACATCCTCGTACAATGAGCAGTTCTTC
many TRBJ2-7 TRBV14 - CASSQVAYPETFYEQYF TGTGCCAGCAGCCAAGTGGCGTATCCTGAAACCTTCTACGAGCAGTACTTC
many TRBJ2-2 TRBV5-1 - CASSFSGNTGELFF TGCGCCAGCAGTTTTAGCGGGAACACCGGGGAGCTGTTTTTT
many TRBJ2-1 TRBV3-1 TRBD2 CASSPRLAGAGEQFF TGTGCCAGCAGCCCGAGGTTAGCGGGAGCTGGGGAGCAGTTCTTC
- TRBJ1-2 TRBV28 - CASSFQGNNYGYTF TGTGCCAGCAGTTTTCAGGGAAATAACTATGGCTACACCTTC
few TRBJ2-1 TRBV7-3 - CASSLSPLGIGGGNSYNEQFF TGTGCCAGCAGCTTAAGTCCGTTAGGTATCGGGGGAGGAAACTCCTACAATGAGCAGTTCTTC
- TRBJ2-2 TRBV20-1 - CSAWTLEDTGELFF TGCAGTGCCTGGACCCTCGAGGACACCGGGGAGCTGTTTTTT
few TRBJ1-5 TRBV28 - CASSLGQINQPQHF TGTGCCAGCAGCCTTGGACAGATAAATCAGCCCCAGCATTTT
few TRBJ2-7 TRBV7-2 TRBD2 CASSLFGTSGPYEQYF TGTGCCAGCAGCTTATTTGGGACTAGCGGCCCCTACGAGCAGTACTTC
- TRBJ2-3 TRBV24-1 - CATSRIAASTDTQYF TGTGCCACCAGCAGAATAGCGGCAAGCACAGATACGCAGTATTTT
- TRBJ1-2 TRBV12-3/TRBV12-4 - CASSLLGAYGYTF TGTGCCAGCAGTTTGCTAGGGGCCTATGGCTACACCTTC
- TRBJ2-3 TRBV12-3/TRBV12-4 TRBD2 CASSPTSAITDTQYF TGTGCCAGCAGTCCGACTAGCGCGATCACAGATACGCAGTATTTT
few TRBJ1-6 TRBV28 TRBD1 CASAGTGANSPLHF TGTGCCAGCGCTGGGACAGGGGCAAATTCACCCCTCCACTTT
- TRBJ2-2 TRBV4-3 - CASRILGGGVSTGELFF TGCGCCAGCAGGATCTTGGGGGGTGGTGTAAGCACCGGGGAGCTGTTTTTT
- TRBJ2-1 TRBV19 - CASSIDAGLPLTYNEQFF TGTGCCAGTAGTATAGACGCGGGACTCCCACTAACCTACAATGAGCAGTTCTTC
- TRBJ2-3 TRBV7-2 - CASRKSTDTQYF TGTGCCAGCAGGAAGTCTACAGATACGCAGTATTTT
many TRBJ2-1 TRBV12-3/TRBV12-4 - CASSVRDRYNEQFF TGTGCCAGCAGCGTAAGGGACCGTTACAATGAGCAGTTCTTC
- TRBJ2-7 TRBV4-3 TRBD2 CASSVSSGSYEQYF TGCGCCAGCAGCGTTTCTAGCGGGTCCTACGAGCAGTACTTC
few TRBJ1-2 TRBV10-3 - CAISGVTSGSLGYTF TGTGCCATCAGTGGAGTGACCTCAGGGTCCCTAGGCTACACCTTC